This TCR beta chain stems from a study of CD8 T cells in Susac syndrome. Random hexamers were used to reverse transcribe an amount of roughly 0.45 to 1 ug RNA. Across 54 Vbeta and 13 Jbeta, TCR beta CDR3 was amplified with immunoSEQ multiplex PCR. TCRdb recomputed calls from the immunoSEQ multiplex PCR reads with MiXCR, one row per CDR3 protein. The repertoire consists of 130,000 to 150,000 distinct CDR3 sequences, with over 85% occurring once and the leading ten covering approximately 0.27%. This clonotype appeared a single time. The J segment lost 3 bases and the V segment lost 3 bases, leaving 1 base of the junction unmatched. The CDR3 runs 13 residues. The germline CDR1 and CDR2 sequences are SEHNR and FQNEAQ (reference sequence). The individuals used as controls were healthy donors who had been matched for both age and sex. Negative magnetic isolation gave CD8+ and CD4+ cells; FACS enriched CD8+ TEMRA.

This sequence joins TRBV7-9 and TRBJ2-5, with TRBD1 matching 7 bases. The sequence was collected from a human donor in good health. Sequencing was done on a sample of CD8+ T cells from PBMCs. The CDR3: CASSFTGEETQYF. The DNA for the CDR3 is TGTGCCAGCAGCTTCACAGGGGAAGAGACCCAGTACTTC.